This T cell receptor (beta chain) was observed in a study of B cell selection in AIRE deficiency. Study outcomes and limitations: Only TCRbeta was sequenced; approximately 40% of shared healthy Treg sequences appeared in Tconv.

Conventional CD4 T cells were sorted as CD4+CD127+ cells. Controls came from healthy donors unrelated to patients. As regards this clone: Its antigen remains unidentified.

Sequenced by immunoSEQ multiplex PCR; TCRdb stores in-frame clones only, minus some. This table holds roughly 25,000 clones, around 95% found once. This CDR3 spans 12 amino acids. CDR1 and CDR2 from the germline V gene are MDHEN and SYDVKM. The germline V and J ends were trimmed by 6 bases and 4 bases, with 10 bases remaining between them. Sequenced sample: CD4+CD127+ conventional T cells sorted from PBMCs. The receptor was derived from a human donor in good health. The chain is built from TRBV28 and TRBJ2-7, with D possibly being TRBD1 (5 bases). CDR3 DNA: TGTGCCAGCAGCGGAGACAGTTACGAGCAGTACTTC. As protein: CASSGDSYEQYF. The full variable domain, completed using reference TRBV28 and TRBJ2-7, is DVKVTQSSRYLVKRTGEKVFLECVQDMDHENMFWYRQDPGLGLRLIYFSYDVKMKEKGDIPEGYSVSREKKERFSLILESASTNQTSMYLCASSGDSYEQYFGPGTRLTVT.